The sequence of this TCR beta chain was determined in a study of T cells in Graves' hyperthyroidism and ophthalmopathy. TCR beta CDR3 regions were amplified from RNA transcripts. The TCR CDR3 was amplified in a first-round RT-PCR using the HTBI primer set. TCRdb recomputed calls from the multiplex PCR reads with MiXCR, one row per CDR3 protein. The table shows 450,000 to 600,000 distinct CDR3 sequences, with 20% occurring only once. Each 10 ml fresh peripheral blood draw supplied the PBMCs. Notes on the study in general: Ophthalmopathy, as predicted by the model, came a median 6.5 months after the prediction.

From germline, CDR1 is DFQATT and CDR2 SNEGSKA (reference sequence). V was pared by 0 bases and J by 2 bases, with 13 bases between. The CDR3 is 15 residues long. This clonotype occurred many times. What it binds is not known. The sequenced material came from blood. The receptor comes from a middle-aged man with Graves' ophthalmopathy. The chain joins TRBV20-1 to TRBJ2-5; D perhaps matches TRBD2 (7 bases). CDR3: CSARDPRGGQETQYF. In nucleotides, the CDR3 is TGCAGTGCTAGAGATCCAAGGGGGGGGCAAGAGACCCAGTACTTC.